The rows below give T cell receptor beta chains drawn from one sample of a study of T cell changes during pregnancy in multiple sclerosis. Sequencing was performed with immunoSEQ multiplex PCR; in TCRdb, only in-frame clones are kept and a portion is missing. The sample includes about 40,000 clones, roughly nine tenths of them seen just once. Sequencing used CD4+ T cells from peripheral blood mononuclear cells, obtained in the first trimester of pregnancy. The receptors originated from a female donor with multiple sclerosis, enrolled in a pregnancy study. Both conserved end residues are part of each CDR3. The order of the fields is V gene, D gene, CDR3 length, J gene, clone size, CDR3 protein, CDR3 DNA. D genes are given only for firm matches. Clone sizes are given selectively: once, few, many, or a class where the clone is expanded.

v_gene: TRBV27; d_gene: TRBD2; len: 15; j_gene: TRBJ2-3; abundance: NA; CDR3aa: CASNHRGGRTDTQYF; CDR3nt: TGTGCCAGCAACCACCGGGGGGGGCGCACAGATACGCAGTATTTT
v_gene: TRBV6-5; d_gene: NA; len: 16; j_gene: TRBJ1-3; abundance: NA; CDR3aa: CASSYSRSGAGNTIYF; CDR3nt: TGTGCCAGCAGTTACTCGAGGTCAGGGGCTGGAAACACCATATATTTT
v_gene: TRBV30; d_gene: NA; len: 14; j_gene: TRBJ2-3; abundance: NA; CDR3aa: CAWSSQSIRDTQYF; CDR3nt: TGTGCCTGGTCGTCACAGAGCATCAGAGATACGCAGTATTTT
v_gene: TRBV30; d_gene: TRBD1; len: 17; j_gene: TRBJ2-7; abundance: NA; CDR3aa: CAWRPNFGQGSTYEQYF; CDR3nt: TGTGCCTGGAGACCAAACTTCGGACAGGGGTCTACCTACGAGCAGTACTTC
v_gene: TRBV27; d_gene: NA; len: 16; j_gene: TRBJ1-5; abundance: NA; CDR3aa: CASSLTVSPGRQPQHF; CDR3nt: TGTGCCAGCAGTTTAACGGTGTCCCCGGGTCGACAGCCCCAGCATTTT
v_gene: TRBV10-3; d_gene: NA; len: 14; j_gene: TRBJ2-2; abundance: once; CDR3aa: CAIRPGDITGELFF; CDR3nt: TGTGCCATCAGGCCAGGTGATATCACCGGGGAGCTGTTTTTT
v_gene: TRBV30; d_gene: TRBD2; len: 17; j_gene: TRBJ2-5; abundance: NA; CDR3aa: CAWTMGLAGGPGETQYF; CDR3nt: TGTGCCTGGACTATGGGACTAGCGGGAGGGCCGGGGGAGACCCAGTACTTC
v_gene: TRBV9; d_gene: TRBD2; len: 19; j_gene: TRBJ2-1; abundance: NA; CDR3aa: CASSVGVAGGKLSYNEQFF; CDR3nt: TGTGCCAGCAGCGTAGGTGTAGCGGGGGGGAAGCTCTCCTACAATGAGCAGTTCTTC
v_gene: TRBV14; d_gene: NA; len: 17; j_gene: TRBJ2-2; abundance: NA; CDR3aa: CASSQDNKGLNTGELFF; CDR3nt: TGTGCCAGCAGCCAAGATAACAAGGGGCTGAACACCGGGGAGCTGTTTTTT
v_gene: TRBV6-1; d_gene: NA; len: 14; j_gene: TRBJ1-4; abundance: NA; CDR3aa: CASSRNMRGEKLFF; CDR3nt: TGTGCCAGCAGTAGGAATATGCGGGGTGAAAAACTGTTTTTT
v_gene: TRBV27; d_gene: NA; len: 15; j_gene: TRBJ2-1; abundance: NA; CDR3aa: CATTVTGNGYNEQFF; CDR3nt: TGTGCCACTACTGTGACGGGTAATGGGTACAATGAGCAGTTCTTC
v_gene: TRBV2; d_gene: TRBD2; len: 15; j_gene: TRBJ2-5; abundance: NA; CDR3aa: CASNGGSGGQETQYF; CDR3nt: TGTGCCAGCAACGGGGGAAGCGGGGGCCAAGAGACCCAGTACTTC
v_gene: TRBV4-1; d_gene: TRBD1; len: 20; j_gene: TRBJ1-6; abundance: medium-sized; CDR3aa: CASSQDRLTGTHRRNSPLHF; CDR3nt: TGCGCCAGCAGCCAAGATCGTTTGACAGGGACACACCGACGTAATTCACCCCTCCACTTT
v_gene: TRBV10-2; d_gene: NA; len: 15; j_gene: TRBJ2-3; abundance: NA; CDR3aa: CASSESPRRTDTQYF; CDR3nt: TGCGCCAGCAGTGAGTCCCCTAGGCGCACAGATACGCAGTATTTT
v_gene: TRBV6-5; d_gene: NA; len: 11; j_gene: TRBJ1-2; abundance: NA; CDR3aa: CASTRGDGYTF; CDR3nt: TGTGCCAGCACCCGGGGGGACGGCTACACCTTC
v_gene: TRBV5-1; d_gene: NA; len: 13; j_gene: TRBJ1-1; abundance: once; CDR3aa: CASSATVNTEAFF; CDR3nt: TGCGCCAGCAGCGCCACAGTGAACACTGAAGCTTTCTTT
v_gene: TRBV7-9; d_gene: TRBD2; len: 15; j_gene: TRBJ2-7; abundance: NA; CDR3aa: CASSAPGTRKGEQYF; CDR3nt: TGTGCCAGCAGCGCCCCCGGGACTAGGAAGGGCGAGCAGTACTTC
v_gene: TRBV27; d_gene: NA; len: 15; j_gene: TRBJ1-1; abundance: NA; CDR3aa: CASSLGSKADFEAFF; CDR3nt: TGTGCCAGCAGTTTAGGGTCCAAGGCAGACTTTGAAGCTTTCTTT
v_gene: TRBV30; d_gene: TRBD1; len: 16; j_gene: TRBJ1-4; abundance: NA; CDR3aa: CAWSIGRTGGHEKLFF; CDR3nt: TGTGCCTGGAGCATTGGAAGGACAGGGGGCCATGAAAAACTGTTTTTT
v_gene: TRBV7-8; d_gene: TRBD1; len: 14; j_gene: TRBJ2-2; abundance: NA; CDR3aa: CASSLGRGPGELFF; CDR3nt: TGTGCCAGCAGCTTAGGCAGGGGGCCCGGGGAGCTGTTTTTT
v_gene: TRBV19; d_gene: NA; len: 13; j_gene: TRBJ1-5; abundance: NA; CDR3aa: CASSIGVHQPQHF; CDR3nt: TGTGCCAGTAGTATCGGGGTCCATCAGCCCCAGCATTTT
v_gene: TRBV4-3; d_gene: TRBD1; len: 17; j_gene: TRBJ1-2; abundance: few; CDR3aa: CASSQDLGRTGDYGYTF; CDR3nt: TGCGCCAGCAGCCAAGATCTCGGCCGGACAGGAGACTATGGCTACACCTTC
v_gene: TRBV6-1; d_gene: TRBD2; len: 15; j_gene: TRBJ2-1; abundance: NA; CDR3aa: CASSEARLAGYEQFF; CDR3nt: TGTGCCAGCAGTGAAGCGAGACTAGCGGGTTATGAGCAGTTCTTC
v_gene: TRBV30; d_gene: NA; len: 13; j_gene: TRBJ2-7; abundance: NA; CDR3aa: CAWRLTGIYEQYF; CDR3nt: TGTGCCTGGAGATTAACGGGAATCTACGAGCAGTACTTC
v_gene: TRBV7-2; d_gene: NA; len: 15; j_gene: TRBJ2-5; abundance: NA; CDR3aa: CASSFQGGFQETQYF; CDR3nt: TGTGCCAGCAGCTTTCAGGGTGGTTTCCAAGAGACCCAGTACTTC
v_gene: TRBV5-1; d_gene: TRBD1; len: 17; j_gene: TRBJ2-5; abundance: NA; CDR3aa: CASSPGLRTGGVETQYF; CDR3nt: TGCGCCAGCAGCCCGGGGCTTCGGACAGGGGGTGTAGAGACCCAGTACTTC
v_gene: TRBV6-5; d_gene: NA; len: 16; j_gene: TRBJ2-5; abundance: NA; CDR3aa: CASSYSNGFGAETQYF; CDR3nt: TGTGCCAGCAGTTACTCGAATGGCTTTGGGGCGGAGACCCAGTACTTC
v_gene: TRBV30; d_gene: NA; len: 12; j_gene: TRBJ1-1; abundance: NA; CDR3aa: CAWSGGGTEAFF; CDR3nt: TGTGCCTGGAGTGGGGGGGGGACTGAAGCTTTCTTT
v_gene: TRBV11-2; d_gene: NA; len: 14; j_gene: TRBJ1-1; abundance: few; CDR3aa: CASSLAGIDTEAFF; CDR3nt: TGTGCCAGCAGCTTGGCAGGTATCGACACTGAAGCTTTCTTT
v_gene: TRBV10-1; d_gene: TRBD1; len: 20; j_gene: TRBJ2-2; abundance: NA; CDR3aa: CASRVPDRRQGGTNTGELFF; CDR3nt: TGCGCCAGCAGAGTCCCTGACCGCCGACAGGGGGGGACGAACACCGGGGAGCTGTTTTTT